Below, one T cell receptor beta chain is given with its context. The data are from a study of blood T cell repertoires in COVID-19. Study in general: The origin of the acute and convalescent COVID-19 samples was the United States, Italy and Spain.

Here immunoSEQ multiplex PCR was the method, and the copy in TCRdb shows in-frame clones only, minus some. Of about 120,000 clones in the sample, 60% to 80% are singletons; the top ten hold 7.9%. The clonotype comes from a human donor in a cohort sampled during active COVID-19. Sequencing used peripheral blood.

CDR3 region: CASSDLAGQGGTEAFF. CDR3 coding DNA: TGTGCCAGCAGTGATCTTGCGGGACAGGGAGGGACTGAAGCTTTCTTT. The V and J genes are TRBV25-1 and TRBJ1-1, with 9 bases that match TRBD1. Germline V gene lookup returns CDR1 MGHDK and CDR2 SYGVNS. The CDR3 contains 16 residues. The trim removed 3 bases at V and 5 bases at J, leaving 10 bases unmatched.